Presented here are 10 T cell receptor beta chains from one specimen sequenced in a study of blood T cell repertoires in COVID-19. Repertoires were generated with immunoSEQ multiplex PCR, while TCRdb's copy carries only in-frame clones and drops some. The sample yields roughly 150,000 clones, 80% to 85% seen once. Sequenced material: peripheral blood. These receptors came from a man aged 65 to 79 with active or convalescent COVID-19.

This clone was recorded only once. This chain uses TRBV7-2 with TRBJ2-7; D is ambiguous. The CDR3 runs 14 residues. CDR1 and CDR2 (germline): SGHTA, FQGNSA. V lost 3 bases and J 2 bases, leaving 11 bases between the germline ends. As DNA, the CDR3 is TGTGCCAGCAGCTTCGACCAGGCGACCTACGAGCAGTACTTC. It codes for CASSFDQATYEQYF.

This clone was counted once. This chain connects TRBV2 to TRBJ2-5, with TRBD2 identical over 9 bases. This CDR3 is 15 amino acids long. V lost 6 bases, J lost 5 bases, and 10 bases stayed unmatched. The germline V gene has CDR1 SNHLY and CDR2 FYNNEI. CDR3 sequence reads: CASSRGTSLGETQYF. The CDR3 coding sequence is TGTGCCAGCAGCCGAGGGACTAGCTTGGGGGAGACCCAGTACTTC.

The rearrangement uses TRBV2 and TRBJ1-1; TRBD1 agrees at 7 bases. Germline V lookup: CDR1 SNHLY, CDR2 FYNNEI. V gave up 1 base and J gave up 10 bases; unmatched junction bases: 3. The CDR3 runs 12 residues. This CDR3 reads CASSEEPGGAFF. CDR3 bases: TGTGCCAGCAGTGAAGAGCCAGGGGGAGCTTTCTTT.

This chain links TRBV11-2 with TRBJ2-7, with a weak D call TRBD1 (6 bases). V was pared by 0 bases and J by 4 bases, with 13 bases between. The germline V gene encodes CDR1 SGHAT and CDR2 FQNNGV. This CDR3 region has 15 residues. The CDR3 is CASSLDQHQGYEQYF. The CDR3 bases are TGTGCCAGCAGCTTAGATCAACACCAGGGGTACGAGCAGTACTTC.

CDR3 region: CASSFSTRRGYTF. The CDR3 DNA is TGTGCCAGCAGCTTTAGTACTCGGCGGGGCTACACCTTC. This chain joins TRBV7-8 and TRBJ1-2; D unresolved. Per germline, CDR1 SGHVS and CDR2 FQNEAQ. CDR3 size: 13 residues. Trimming took off 3 bases at V and 8 bases at J, with 13 bases between the two ends.

V is TRBV25-1 and J is TRBJ2-3, with 7 positions matching TRBD2. V gave up 7 bases and J gave up 4 bases; unmatched junction bases: 5. CDR3 length: 13 amino acids. Germline loops: CDR1 MGHDK, CDR2 SYGVNS. The CDR3 DNA is TGTGCCAGCATGGGGAGGGTGGCAGATACGCAGTATTTT. Protein product: CASMGRVADTQYF.

The CDR3 region is CSATFRQLNTEAFF. The DNA of the CDR3 is TGCAGCGCTACGTTTAGACAGCTGAACACTGAAGCTTTCTTT. V usage is TRBV29-1 and J usage is TRBJ1-1; TRBD1 is a possible D gene (5 bases). This CDR3 is built from 14 residues. Germline V gene data show CDR1 as SQVTM and CDR2 as ANQGSEA. V shed 7 bases and J shed 0 bases, with 15 bases lying between them.

The chain uses TRBV6-5 and TRBJ1-1; D unresolved. V was trimmed by 2 bases and J by 3 bases, leaving 13 bases between them. This CDR3 has 15 amino acids. Germline V gives CDR1 MNHEY, CDR2 SVGAGI. This CDR3 reads CASSYGGSRDTEAFF. CDR3 in DNA: TGTGCCAGCAGTTACGGAGGCAGTAGGGACACTGAAGCTTTCTTT.

This sequence joins TRBV25-1 and TRBJ2-5; 7 positions match TRBD2. V shed 5 bases and J 1 base; nucleotides not matched to a gene: 7. Germline V gives CDR1 MGHDK, CDR2 SYGVNS. The CDR3 has 15 amino acids. This CDR3 reads CASSRLGGTQETQYF. DNA for the CDR3: TGTGCCAGCAGTCGCCTCGGGGGGACCCAAGAGACCCAGTACTTC. Variable domain in full (rest from reference TRBV25-1 and TRBJ2-5): EADIYQTPRYLVIGTGKKITLECSQTMGHDKMYWYQQDPGMELHLIHYSYGVNSTEKGDLSSESTVSRIRTEHFPLTLESARPSHTSQYLCASSRLGGTQETQYFGPGTRLLVL.

V gene TRBV7-2 combines with J gene TRBJ1-1, with no clear D. From germline, CDR1 is SGHTA and CDR2 FQGNSA. This CDR3 has 14 amino acids. V was clipped by 4 bases and J by 5 bases, with 14 bases between them. As DNA, the CDR3 is TGTGCCAGCAGCTCTTATGCGGAGGGAACTGAAGCTTTCTTT. Amino acid sequence: CASSSYAEGTEAFF.